One sample yielded the 5 T cell receptor beta chains listed below, sequenced in a study of identical twins. TCRdb ran MiXCR on the 5' RACE reads and lists one entry per CDR3 protein. The sample records about 530,000 distinct CDR3 sequences, about 22% being singletons. In addition, the sample was reused for a study of yellow fever vaccine responses in identical twins.

The sample comprised CD4+ T cells sorted from blood. The origin of the receptors is a woman aged 18-30 years in good health.

This clonotype was counted a single time. The V call is TRBV6-2 or TRBV6-3, the J call TRBJ2-2, with TRBD2 matching over 9 bases. Germline CDR1 is MNHEY and CDR2 is SVGEGT. The CDR3 contains 16 residues. The V segment lost 2 bases and the J segment 2 bases; nucleotides outside the gene matches: 3. The CDR3 sequence is CASSYSLAGNTGELFF. The CDR3 region has the DNA TGTGCCAGCAGTTACAGCCTAGCGGGAAACACCGGGGAGCTGTTTTTT.

Only one count was recorded for this clonotype. J is TRBJ2-2 and V is TRBV11-3; tentatively, D is TRBD1 (6 bases). Trimming removed 7 bases from V and 0 bases from J, with 15 bases in between. CDR3 length equals 16 residues. CDR1 is SGHNT and CDR2 is YENEEA in the germline V gene. In DNA form, the CDR3 reads TGTGCCAGCACCTTTAGGCGGACAGCGAACACCGGGGAGCTGTTTTTT. Translation: CASTFRRTANTGELFF. The full variable domain, rest sourced from reference TRBV11-3 and TRBJ2-2, is EAGVVQSPRYKIIEKKQPVAFWCNPISGHNTLYWYLQNLGQGPELLIRYENEEAVDDSQLPKDRFSAERLKGVDSTLKIQPAELGDSAVYLCASTFRRTANTGELFFGEGSRLTVL.

This clonotype was observed a single time. CDR3 sequence (DNA): TGTGCCAGCAGTGATTGGATCCGAGTGGCTGAGCAGTACTTC. It codes for CASSDWIRVAEQYF. The chain couples TRBV6-1 to TRBJ2-7; D is unresolved. The germline V and J ends were trimmed by 3 bases and 7 bases, with 16 bases remaining between them. Germline V CDR1 and CDR2: MNHNS, SASEGT. The length of the CDR3 is 14 residues.

The sample holds a few counts of this clonotype. The V call is TRBV5-1, the J call TRBJ1-1; a weak D match, TRBD1 (5 bases). V dropped 3 bases and J dropped 0 bases, with 12 bases sitting between them. The germline gives CDR1 SGHRS, CDR2 YFSETQ. The CDR3 is made up of 15 amino acids. The chain's CDR3 is CASSSGRAMNTEAFF. In nucleotides, the CDR3 is TGCGCCAGCAGCTCGGGCAGGGCAATGAACACTGAAGCTTTCTTT. Supplemented by reference TRBV5-1 and TRBJ1-1, the full variable domain reads KAGVTQTPRYLIKTRGQQVTLSCSPISGHRSVSWYQQTPGQGLQFLFEYFSETQRNKGNFPGRFSGRQFSNSRSEMNVSTLELGDSALYLCASSSGRAMNTEAFFGQGTRLTVV.

This clonotype was detected a few times. V usage is TRBV21-1 and J usage is TRBJ2-4. TRBV21-1 corresponds to a pseudogene. CDR3 length: 16 amino acids. In DNA form, the CDR3 reads TGTGCCAGCAGCAAACTTGTCTGGCAAGCCAAAAACATTCAGTACTTC. This translates into CASSKLVWQAKNIQYF.